This paragraph covers one T cell receptor beta chain sequence. What it binds is unknown. At one boundary the junction diverges from the germline segment, which might be a read error. The use of a sample-barcoded 5' primer and a J-beta primer mix characterized a second PCR of 7 to 11 cycles. Via MiXCR, TCRdb re-called the 5' RACE reads, giving one row per CDR3 protein. This sample has some 1.4 million distinct CDR3 sequences; 42% occur once, and the top ten carry approximately 7.9%. These data belong to a study of blood T cells in healthy people across ages. Germline V gene data show CDR1 as MNHEY and CDR2 as SMNVEV (reference sequence). The CDR3 sequence is 14 residues long. General observations from the study: Comparison with aged donors showed that long-lived donors had more naive CD4+ cells and higher diversity. Diversity estimates drawn from one million T cells were deemed underestimates.

The sequence was obtained from a woman aged 18-29 years in good health. Sequences were obtained from blood. The chain recombines TRBV27 with TRBJ1-1; D remains unclear. The CDR3 loop is CVSSLVGSKREAFF. As DNA, the CDR3 is TGTGTCAGCAGTTTGGTAGGGAGTAAAAGGGAAGCTTTCTTT.